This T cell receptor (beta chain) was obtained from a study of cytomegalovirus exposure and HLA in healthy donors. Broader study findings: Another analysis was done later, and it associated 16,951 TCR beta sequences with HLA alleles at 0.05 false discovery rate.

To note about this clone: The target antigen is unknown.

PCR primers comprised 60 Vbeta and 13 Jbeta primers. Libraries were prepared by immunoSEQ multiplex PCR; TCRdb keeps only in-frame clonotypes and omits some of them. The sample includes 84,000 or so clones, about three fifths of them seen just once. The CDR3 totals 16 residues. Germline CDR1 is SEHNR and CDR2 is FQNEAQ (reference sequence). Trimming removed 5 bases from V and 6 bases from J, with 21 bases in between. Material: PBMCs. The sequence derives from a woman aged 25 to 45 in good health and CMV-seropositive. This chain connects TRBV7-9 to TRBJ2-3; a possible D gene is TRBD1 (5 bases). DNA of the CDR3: TGTGCCAGCAGCCCTAGAATAGGTCAGGGCCGCGATACGCAGTATTTT. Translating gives CASSPRIGQGRDTQYF. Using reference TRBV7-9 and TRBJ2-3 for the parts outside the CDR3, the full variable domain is DTGVSQNPRHKITKRGQNVTFRCDPISEHNRLYWYRQTLGQGPEFLTYFQNEAQLEKSRLLSDRFSAERPKGSFSTLEIQRTEQGDSAMYLCASSPRIGQGRDTQYFGPGTRLTVL.